This paragraph covers one T cell receptor (beta chain) sequence. What it recognizes is unknown. Together with a sample-barcoded 5' primer, a J-beta primer mix was included in a second PCR lasting about 7 to 11 cycles. TCRdb called the 5' RACE reads again in MiXCR, with one record for every CDR3 protein. The sample carries more than 900,000 distinct CDR3 sequences, about 28% recorded once. Aged roughly 6 to 90, donors were systemically healthy Caucasians from Russia. This CDR3 is built from 12 residues. V lost 6 bases and J 9 bases, leaving 14 bases between the germline ends. The sample comes from a study of blood T cells in healthy people across ages. Study-level findings and limits: Age brought a roughly linear fall in TCR beta diversity measured per million T cells.

Separately, the same data were catalogued under a study of T cells of mothers and their children.

Sequencing was performed on blood. The chain links TRBV12-3 or TRBV12-4 to TRBJ1-1, with D possibly matching TRBD1 (5 bases). The sequence came from a woman in her forties in good health. The CDR3 is CASSPPGTQAFF. CDR3 nucleotide sequence: TGTGCCAGCAGCCCTCCGGGGACCCAAGCTTTCTTT.